This T cell receptor (beta chain) was retrieved from a study of T cell responses to AZD1222 COVID-19 vaccine. Study results and caveats: Dominant at 160-218 and 743-854, vaccine-associated CD4 TCRs also spanned spike. White British people made up most donors, females outnumbered males, and clonal diversity was possibly underestimated.

The repertoire was sequenced with immunoSEQ multiplex PCR; TCRdb's copy has only in-frame clones and lacks some. The sample consists of 90,000 to 150,000 clones, more than 85% of them appearing once. Of note for this clone: Its target is not known.

Germline loops: CDR1 KGHDR, CDR2 SFDVKD. The CDR3 loop spans 15 amino acids. V gave up 4 bases and J gave up 1 base, with 9 bases separating them. The clonotype originates from an adult in good health. Source: peripheral blood, taken on day 0 of AZD1222 vaccination. J is TRBJ2-2 and V is TRBV24-1, with TRBD1 as a possible D gene (5 bases). As DNA, the CDR3 is TGTGCCACCAGTGACGGACATTGGAACACCGGGGAGCTGTTTTTT. Its protein is CATSDGHWNTGELFF.